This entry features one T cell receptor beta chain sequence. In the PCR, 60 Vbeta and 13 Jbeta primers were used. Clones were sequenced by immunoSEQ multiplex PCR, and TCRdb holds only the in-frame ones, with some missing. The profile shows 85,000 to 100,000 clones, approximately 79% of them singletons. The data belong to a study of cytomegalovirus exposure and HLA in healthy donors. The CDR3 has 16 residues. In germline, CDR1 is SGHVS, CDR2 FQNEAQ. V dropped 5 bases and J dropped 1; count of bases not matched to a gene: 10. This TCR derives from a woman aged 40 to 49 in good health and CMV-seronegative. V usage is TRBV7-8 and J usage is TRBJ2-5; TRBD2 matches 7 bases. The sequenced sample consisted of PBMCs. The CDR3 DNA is TGTGCCAGCAGCATACCGGGACGGGGGGTCCAAGAGACCCAGTACTTC. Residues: CASSIPGRGVQETQYF.